This T cell receptor (beta chain) was recorded in a study of cytomegalovirus exposure and HLA in healthy donors. The PCR was carried out with 60 Vbeta primers and 13 Jbeta primers. This table comes from immunoSEQ multiplex PCR, and its TCRdb copy is limited to in-frame clones, with some not included. The table includes around 50,000 clones, around three quarters detected once. About this clone: Its antigen is unidentified.

From germline, CDR1 is SGDLS and CDR2 YYNGEE. Trimming removed 0 bases at V and 1 base at J, with 7 bases between. This CDR3 is 14 amino acids long. Whole-study findings and limits: A later examination showed that TCR association rates differed by HLA locus, with DRB1 most and HLA-C fewest. Some segments of the V type, notably TRBV6-2 and TRBV6-3, were excluded as indistinguishable. A prior analysis recorded that most TCR beta V segments were productive about 90% or about 30% of the time.

Donors were ostensibly healthy at sampling, although undocumented immune exposures were probable. The source is a woman aged 45-65 years in good health and CMV-seropositive. The V gene is TRBV9, the J gene TRBJ1-1; D gene ambiguous. Sequenced input: PBMCs. The DNA for the CDR3 is TGTGCCAGCAGCGTAGCCGGGGAGAACACTGAAGCTTTCTTT. Translating it yields CASSVAGENTEAFF. The variable domain in full, with the rest retrieved from reference TRBV9 and TRBJ1-1, is DSGVTQTPKHLITATGQRVTLRCSPRSGDLSVYWYQQSLDQGLQFLIQYYNGEERAKGNILERFSAQQFPDLHSELNLSSLELGDSALYFCASSVAGENTEAFFGQGTRLTVV.